This TCR beta chain was recovered during a study of T cell responses to AZD1222 COVID-19 vaccine. CDR3 length: 16 residues. J lost 3 bases, V lost 5 bases, and 10 bases had no gene match. Germline V CDR1 and CDR2: LNHDA, SQIVND (reference sequence). The count of this clone is one. Its antigen is not known. Only in-frame clones appear in the TCRdb table, and some are missing; sequencing was by immunoSEQ multiplex PCR. Of 130,000 or so clones in the sample, approximately 88% were seen once. Study conclusions and caveats: The repertoires were collected only after the peak T cell response.

This receptor was obtained from an adult in good health. The sequences come from peripheral blood, collected on day 0 of AZD1222 vaccination. The rearrangement uses TRBV19 and TRBJ2-3; 8 positions match TRBD2. The CDR3 sequence is CASSSLAGPGTDTQYF. CDR3 in DNA: TGTGCCAGTAGTTCTTTAGCGGGGCCGGGTACAGATACGCAGTATTTT.